This is a list of T cell receptor beta chains from one sample in a study of shared clonotypes between healthy human individuals. Repertoires were generated with immunoSEQ multiplex PCR, while TCRdb's copy carries only in-frame clones and drops some. The table has about 2.1 million clones, 93% seen once. Sequencing was carried out using naive CD8+ T cells from PBMCs. These receptors were collected from a man aged 18 to 29 in good health. Some clones in this sample may be carry-over from other donors' samples. CDR3s include the opening cysteine and the closing phenylalanine or tryptophan. Each record gives: clone size, D gene, J gene, V gene, CDR3 DNA, CDR3 protein. The D gene is left open where the match is weak. Some rows have no size entry. The others give once, few or many, or a class for an expanded clone.

NA	NA	TRBJ2-7	TRBV7-9	TGTGCCAGCAGTCCCCCAGAGGGCCCCTCGGCGCTCGAGCAGTACTTC	CASSPPEGPSALEQYF
NA	NA	TRBJ2-1	TRBV27	TGTGCCAGCAGTTCCACGGAGTACAATGAGCAGTTCTTC	CASSSTEYNEQFF
NA	TRBD2	TRBJ2-5	TRBV5-1	TGCGCCAGCAGCTTGGCGTATAGGCGGGAGTGGGAGACCCAGTACTTC	CASSLAYRREWETQYF
once	TRBD2	TRBJ2-7	TRBV4-1	TGCGCCAGCAGCCAAGCTTGGGGAACCACTAGCGGGAGGCCCGGGGAGCAGTACTTC	CASSQAWGTTSGRPGEQYF
NA	TRBD2	TRBJ2-3	TRBV15	TGTGCCACCAGCAGAGCTAGCGGCGATGGGTATTTT	CATSRASGDGYF
NA	NA	TRBJ1-1	TRBV9	TGTGCCAGCAGCTCACTAAGGTCCATGAACACTGAAGCTTTCTTT	CASSSLRSMNTEAFF
NA	NA	TRBJ1-5	TRBV7-9	TGTGCCAGCAGCCGAGACGGCTACAATCAGCCCCAGCATTTT	CASSRDGYNQPQHF
NA	TRBD2	TRBJ2-1	TRBV18	TGTGCCAGCTCACCGACCGGAGACAGGCAGCGGGAGGGGTACAATGAGCAGTTCTTC	CASSPTGDRQREGYNEQFF
NA	TRBD1	TRBJ1-2	TRBV9	TGTGCCAGCAGCTGGACAGGGGGCTTTGGCTACACCTTC	CASSWTGGFGYTF
NA	NA	TRBJ2-1	TRBV28	TGTGCCAGCGGTGAACGGAACCGGGGAAATAATGAGCAGTTCTTC	CASGERNRGNNEQFF
NA	NA	TRBJ1-3	TRBV11-2	TGTGCCAGCAGCTTAGTCGTCAGCTCTGGAAACACCATATATTTT	CASSLVVSSGNTIYF
NA	NA	TRBJ1-2	TRBV21-1	TGTGCCAGCAGCAAATTGGACAGGCCAAACCGCCACTACTATGGCTACACCTTC	CASSKLDRPNRHYYGYTF
NA	NA	TRBJ1-4	TRBV5-1	TGCGCCAGCAGCCCTACTGGGCCGACCGGGACGAAGAGTAATGAAAAACTGTTTTTT	CASSPTGPTGTKSNEKLFF
NA	TRBD1	TRBJ1-2	TRBV9	TGTGCCAGCAGCGCTGCAGGGGGCGCAACCTATGGCTACACCTTC	CASSAAGGATYGYTF
NA	NA	TRBJ1-1	TRBV7-3	TGTGCCAGCAGCTTCAAGGAGATAGGGGACACTGAAGCTTTCTTT	CASSFKEIGDTEAFF
NA	NA	TRBJ2-1	TRBV5-1	TGCGCCAGCAGCTTGGGCGCGGGTGGGTACAATGAGCAGTTCTTC	CASSLGAGGYNEQFF
few	NA	TRBJ1-1	TRBV2	TGTGCCATGCGGCCCAGATTGAACACTGAAGCTTTCTTT	CAMRPRLNTEAFF
NA	TRBD1	TRBJ2-7	TRBV4-1	TGCGCCAGCAGCCAAGGGGCAGGGACAGGGCAAGAGCAGTACTTC	CASSQGAGTGQEQYF
NA	NA	TRBJ2-3	TRBV7-8	TGTGCCAGCAGCTCATTATTCCGCACAGATACGCAGTATTTT	CASSSLFRTDTQYF
NA	TRBD2	TRBJ2-7	TRBV5-1	TGCGCCAGCAGCCTAGAGACTAGCGGGAGGTACGAGCAGTACTTC	CASSLETSGRYEQYF
NA	TRBD1	TRBJ2-1	TRBV9	TGTGCCAGCAGCGTCAGGGAAGGGGGCCACAATGAGCAGTTCTTC	CASSVREGGHNEQFF
NA	NA	TRBJ2-1	TRBV29-1	TGCAGCGTTGAAGATCCAACCACTTCCTCCTACAATGAGCAGTTCTTC	CSVEDPTTSSYNEQFF
NA	NA	TRBJ1-2	TRBV29-1	TGCAGCGTTGAATCCGGGATCTATGGCTACACCTTC	CSVESGIYGYTF
NA	NA	TRBJ1-6	TRBV19	TGTGCCAGTAGTTCCAGGGCCGCCCATAATTCACCCCTCCACTTT	CASSSRAAHNSPLHF
NA	TRBD1	TRBJ2-5	TRBV27	TGTGCCAGCAGCCGAGGACAGGGGCGGGAGACCCAGTACTTC	CASSRGQGRETQYF
NA	TRBD1	TRBJ1-2	TRBV4-2	TGTGCCAGTGGGGATCCGTTAGACAGGGAGCGGGGTGGCTACACCTTC	CASGDPLDRERGGYTF
NA	TRBD1	TRBJ2-7	TRBV27	TGTGCCAGCAGTCGGGGCCCGGGACAGGGGTTTGAGCAGTACTTC	CASSRGPGQGFEQYF
NA	TRBD2	TRBJ2-5	TRBV6-1	TGTGCCAGCAGTGAATGGCGGGAGGCACAAGAGACCCAGTACTTC	CASSEWREAQETQYF
NA	NA	TRBJ2-5	TRBV29-1	TGCAGCGGGACTGTCCCGAAGTGGGAGACCCAGTACTTC	CSGTVPKWETQYF